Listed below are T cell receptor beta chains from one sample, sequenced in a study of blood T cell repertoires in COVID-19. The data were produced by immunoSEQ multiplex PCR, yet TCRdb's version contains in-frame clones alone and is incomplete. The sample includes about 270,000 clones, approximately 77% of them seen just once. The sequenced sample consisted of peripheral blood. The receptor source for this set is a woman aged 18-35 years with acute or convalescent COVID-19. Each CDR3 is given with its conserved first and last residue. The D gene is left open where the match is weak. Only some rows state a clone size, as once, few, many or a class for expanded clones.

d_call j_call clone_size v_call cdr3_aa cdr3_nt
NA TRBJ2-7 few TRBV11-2 CASSRGLSYEQYF TGTGCCAGCAGCCGAGGACTCTCCTACGAGCAGTACTTC
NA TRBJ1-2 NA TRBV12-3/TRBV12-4 CASSLRPNYGYTF TGTGCCAGCAGTTTACGTCCGAACTATGGCTACACCTTC
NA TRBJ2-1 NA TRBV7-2 CASSPGGPLNEQFF TGTGCCAGCAGCCCAGGAGGGCCACTCAATGAGCAGTTCTTC
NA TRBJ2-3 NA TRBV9 CARRVWSTDTQYF TGTGCCAGGCGGGTTTGGAGTACAGATACGCAGTATTTT
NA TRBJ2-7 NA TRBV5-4 CASSEWRAETSYEQYF TGTGCCAGCAGCGAGTGGCGGGCCGAAACCTCCTACGAGCAGTACTTC
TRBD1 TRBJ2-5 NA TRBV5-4 CASSFTGAQETQYF TGTGCCAGCAGCTTTACAGGGGCGCAAGAGACCCAGTACTTC
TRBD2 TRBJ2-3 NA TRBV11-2 CASSRGLAGGGGTDTQYF TGTGCCAGCAGCCGCGGACTAGCGGGAGGAGGTGGCACAGATACGCAGTATTTT
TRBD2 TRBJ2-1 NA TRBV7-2 CASSLGSAGGGLYNEQFF TGTGCCAGCAGCTTAGGCTCGGCGGGAGGGGGGTTATACAATGAGCAGTTCTTC
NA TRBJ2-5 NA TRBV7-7 CASSLGPTRRRQETQYF TGTGCTAGCAGCTTAGGTCCCACGCGGCGGAGACAAGAGACCCAGTACTTC
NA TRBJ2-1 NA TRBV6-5 CASSYGSGANNEQFF TGTGCCAGCAGTTACGGGTCGGGAGCAAACAATGAGCAGTTCTTC
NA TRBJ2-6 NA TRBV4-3 CASSPTDIPSSGANVLTF TGCGCCAGCAGCCCTACAGACATCCCGAGCTCTGGGGCCAACGTCCTGACTTTC
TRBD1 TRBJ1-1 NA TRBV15 CATGGQVQAFF TGTGCCACCGGGGGACAGGTTCAAGCTTTCTTT
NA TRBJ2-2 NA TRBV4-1 CASSQGAAGELFF TGCGCCAGCAGCCAAGGGGCAGCCGGGGAGCTGTTTTTT
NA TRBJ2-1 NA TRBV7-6 CASSPDGVRNNEQFF TGTGCCAGCAGCCCCGACGGGGTGAGGAACAATGAGCAGTTCTTC
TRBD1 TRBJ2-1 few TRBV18 CASSPDRGQYNEQFF TGTGCCAGCTCACCGGACAGGGGCCAATACAATGAGCAGTTCTTC
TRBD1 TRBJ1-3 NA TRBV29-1 CSVEGTGTGNTIYF TGCAGCGTTGAGGGGACAGGGACTGGAAACACCATATATTTT
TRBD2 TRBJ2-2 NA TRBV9 CASSERTSGRANTGELFF TGTGCCAGCAGCGAGAGGACTAGCGGGAGAGCGAACACCGGGGAGCTGTTTTTT
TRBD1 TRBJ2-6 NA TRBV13 CASSKRMRTGGYFGANVLTF TGTGCCAGCAGCAAACGGATGCGGACAGGGGGTTATTTTGGGGCCAACGTCCTGACTTTC
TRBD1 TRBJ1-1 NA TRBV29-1 CSVDPGTGHEAFF TGCAGCGTTGACCCCGGGACAGGGCATGAAGCTTTCTTT
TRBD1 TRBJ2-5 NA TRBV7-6 CASTQGAAGETQYF TGTGCCAGCACGCAGGGGGCGGCGGGCGAGACCCAGTACTTC
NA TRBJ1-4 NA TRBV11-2 CASSILAGAEKLFF TGTGCCAGCAGCATACTAGCGGGGGCTGAAAAACTGTTTTTT
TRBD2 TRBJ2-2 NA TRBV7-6 CVTGGPNTGELFF TGTGTCACGGGAGGGCCCAACACCGGGGAGCTGTTTTTT
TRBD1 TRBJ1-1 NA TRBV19 CASSLQQGWGTEAFF TGTGCCAGTAGTTTACAACAGGGGTGGGGGACTGAAGCTTTCTTT
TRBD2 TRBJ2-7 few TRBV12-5 CASALETGEGGYEQYF TGTGCTAGTGCTTTGGAAACGGGAGAGGGAGGGTACGAGCAGTACTTC
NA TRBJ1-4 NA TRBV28 CASSLWGRSAEKLFF TGTGCCAGCAGTTTATGGGGCAGATCGGCTGAAAAACTGTTTTTT
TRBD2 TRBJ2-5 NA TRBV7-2 CASSSGTSLGETQYF TGTGCCAGCAGCTCCGGGACTAGCTTGGGAGAGACCCAGTACTTC
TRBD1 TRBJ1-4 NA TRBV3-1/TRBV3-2 CASSQWPGGGEKLFF TGTGCCAGCAGCCAATGGCCAGGGGGCGGTGAAAAACTGTTTTTT
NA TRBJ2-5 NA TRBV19 CASSAAGRETQYF TGTGCCAGTAGCGCGGCAGGGAGGGAGACCCAGTACTTC
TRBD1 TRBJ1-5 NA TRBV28 CASSRTGDQPQHF TGTGCCAGCAGCAGGACAGGGGATCAGCCCCAGCATTTT
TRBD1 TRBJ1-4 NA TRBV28 CASSLWLRTGEDEKLFF TGTGCCAGCAGTTTATGGTTGAGGACAGGGGAGGATGAAAAACTGTTTTTT
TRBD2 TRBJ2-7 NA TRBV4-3 CASSQETLAGGYEQYF TGCGCCAGCAGCCAAGAGACACTAGCGGGAGGTTACGAGCAGTACTTC
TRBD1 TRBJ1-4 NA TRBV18 CASSPPRQGAGEKLFF TGTGCCAGCTCACCACCCCGACAGGGGGCGGGAGAAAAACTGTTTTTT
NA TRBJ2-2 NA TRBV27 CASSFGATGELFF TGTGCCAGCAGTTTTGGGGCCACCGGGGAGCTGTTTTTT
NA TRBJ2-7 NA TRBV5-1 CASSLFFPLVAGRQAVEQYF TGCGCCAGCAGCTTGTTCTTTCCTCTCGTGGCGGGCCGCCAAGCGGTAGAGCAGTACTTC
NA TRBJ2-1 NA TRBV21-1 CASSGTGGSEQFF TGTGCCAGCAGCGGCACCGGGGGGAGTGAGCAGTTCTTC